The entry below describes one TCR beta chain. The data stem from a study of T cell changes during pregnancy in multiple sclerosis. Assay used: immunoSEQ multiplex PCR; TCRdb lists only in-frame clones, some missing. The data hold 45,000 to 55,000 clones, with about 90% observed a single time. Per germline, CDR1 KGHSH and CDR2 LQKENI. This CDR3 has 13 residues. With 3 bases removed from V and 4 bases from J, the gap between germline ends came to 9 bases. This clonotype was sampled from a female donor with multiple sclerosis, enrolled in a pregnancy study. The chain carries TRBV18 and TRBJ1-1, with D tentatively TRBD1 (5 bases). Specimen: CD4+ T cells from peripheral blood mononuclear cells, collected after pregnancy. As DNA, the CDR3 is TGTGCCAGCTCACCGGGGCAGGTCACTGAAGCTTTCTTT. It translates to CASSPGQVTEAFF.